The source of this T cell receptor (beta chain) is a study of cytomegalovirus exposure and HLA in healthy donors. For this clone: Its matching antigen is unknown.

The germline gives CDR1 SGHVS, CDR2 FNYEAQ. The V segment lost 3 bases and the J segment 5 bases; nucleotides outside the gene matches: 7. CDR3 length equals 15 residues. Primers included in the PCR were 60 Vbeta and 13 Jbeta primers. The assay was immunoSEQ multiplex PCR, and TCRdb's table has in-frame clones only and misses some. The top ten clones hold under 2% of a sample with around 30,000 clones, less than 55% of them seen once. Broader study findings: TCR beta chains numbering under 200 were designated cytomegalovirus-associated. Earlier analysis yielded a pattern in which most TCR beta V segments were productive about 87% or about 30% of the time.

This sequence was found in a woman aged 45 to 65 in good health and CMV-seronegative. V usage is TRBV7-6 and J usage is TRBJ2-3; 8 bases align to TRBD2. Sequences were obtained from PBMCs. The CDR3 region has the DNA TGTGCCAGCAGCTTGACGGGGGGGCCCGGAGATACGCAGTATTTT. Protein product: CASSLTGGPGDTQYF.